Listed below are T cell receptor beta chains from one sample, sequenced in a study of shared clonotypes between healthy human individuals. This table comes from immunoSEQ multiplex PCR, and its TCRdb copy is limited to in-frame clones, with some not included. Of some 1,100,000 clones detected, 75% to 80% appear once; the ten largest clones hold about 0.52%. What was sequenced was memory CD4+ T cells from PBMCs. The receptors come from a man between 18 and 29 years old in good health. Some clones in this sample may be carry-over from other donors' samples. Both conserved end residues are part of each CDR3. A D gene is named only where the DNA matches it firmly. Rows may omit the clone size; those that give it use once, few, many or a size class.

15 TRBD1 TRBJ1-4 once TRBV7-2 TGTGCCAGCAGCTCAGACAGGGGGCCATCTGAAAAACTGTTTTTT CASSSDRGPSEKLFF
15 NA TRBJ2-5 NA TRBV6-6 TGTGCCAGCAGCTCCTTACCGAGTCAGGGGGAGACCCAGTACTTC CASSSLPSQGETQYF
14 NA TRBJ1-1 few TRBV18 TGTGCCAGCTCACCACGTATAGAGAACACTGAAGCTTTCTTT CASSPRIENTEAFF
14 NA TRBJ2-7 once TRBV10-3 TGTGCCATCAGATCGCCGGGGTGGGGCTACGAGCAGTACTTC CAIRSPGWGYEQYF
15 NA TRBJ2-7 NA TRBV7-2 TGTGCCAGCAGCCCATCGGTCCAGGACCCCCGGGGGCAGTACTTC CASSPSVQDPRGQYF
13 TRBD1 TRBJ1-2 few TRBV28 TGTGCCAGCACCGTGGGACAGTCCTATGGCTACACCTTC CASTVGQSYGYTF
14 NA TRBJ2-1 once TRBV11-3 TGTGCCAGCAGCCCTGCATGGACAGTCCGTGAGCAGTTCTTC CASSPAWTVREQFF
14 NA TRBJ2-3 NA TRBV5-1 TGCGCCAGCAGCTCTATAGTAGGTACAGATACGCAGTATTTT CASSSIVGTDTQYF
14 NA TRBJ2-7 NA TRBV6-1 TGTGCCAGCCAAAACCCGAGGGGGACCTACGAGCAGTACTTC CASQNPRGTYEQYF
11 NA TRBJ1-1 NA TRBV6-5 TGTGCCAGCAGTTCCCGGGGACAAGCTTTCTTT CASSSRGQAFF
13 NA TRBJ1-1 NA TRBV7-9 TGTGCCAGCAGCTATCAGGGAAACACTGAAGCTTTCTTT CASSYQGNTEAFF
15 TRBD2 TRBJ2-7 NA TRBV7-2 TGTGCCAGCAGCTTAGTAAGGGACTACTCCTACGAGCAGTACTTC CASSLVRDYSYEQYF
13 TRBD1 TRBJ2-3 NA TRBV11-3 TGTGCCAGCAGCTACAGGGGTACAGATACGCAGTATTTT CASSYRGTDTQYF
14 NA TRBJ1-2 NA TRBV28 TGTGCCAGCAGTTTTGGCGCGGGTGGCGGTGGCTACACCTTC CASSFGAGGGGYTF
14 NA TRBJ1-2 NA TRBV4-1 TGCGCCAGCAGCCTTCTCAACGGGAACTCCGGCTACACCTTC CASSLLNGNSGYTF
15 NA TRBJ1-3 NA TRBV5-1 TGCGCCAGCAGTGAAGGGGGGTACTCTGGAAACACCATATATTTT CASSEGGYSGNTIYF
15 TRBD2 TRBJ2-7 NA TRBV6-5 TGTGCCAGCAGTTACTCGTCGGGGGGAACCTACGAGCAGTACTTC CASSYSSGGTYEQYF
15 NA TRBJ2-5 NA TRBV15 TGTGCCACCAGCAGAGATCGGGACTACCAAGAGACCCAGTACTTC CATSRDRDYQETQYF
17 NA TRBJ2-2 many TRBV10-3 TGTGCCATCAAACCATCCCCACGGACGGAGAACACCGGGGAGCTGTTTTTT CAIKPSPRTENTGELFF
16 NA TRBJ2-2 NA TRBV4-1 TGCGCCAGCAGCCAAGAGCCAGGGAACACGGCCGGGGAGCTGTTTTTT CASSQEPGNTAGELFF
14 NA TRBJ2-1 NA TRBV9 TGTGCCAGCAGCGTAGGGGGGGTTAAGAATGAGCAGTTCTTC CASSVGGVKNEQFF
16 NA TRBJ2-7 NA TRBV18 TGTGCCAGCTCACCACCGTCGGCAGGAGAATTCTACGAGCAGTACTTC CASSPPSAGEFYEQYF
15 TRBD1 TRBJ2-7 NA TRBV6-6 TGTGCCAGAGAATCAGGGGGCTCCTTTTTCTACGAGCAGTACTTC CARESGGSFFYEQYF
15 TRBD2 TRBJ2-7 NA TRBV15 TGTGCCACCGGACGGCCAGCCGGGGGGAATTTAGAGCAGTACTTC CATGRPAGGNLEQYF
15 TRBD2 TRBJ2-1 NA TRBV6-6 TGTGCCAGCAGCCCCTCTGGCGGGGGGTACAATGAGCAGTTCTTC CASSPSGGGYNEQFF
13 NA TRBJ2-1 NA TRBV7-3 TGTGCCAGCAGCTTCGGGACGTCAATCTACCAGTTCTTC CASSFGTSIYQFF
19 NA TRBJ1-1 NA TRBV4-2 TGTGCCAGCAGCCAAGAAGGGCGACAGGAATACCTCATGAACACTGAAGCTTTCTTT CASSQEGRQEYLMNTEAFF
13 TRBD1 TRBJ2-5 NA TRBV2 TGTGCCAGCAGTGACCGGGACAGGGGGGGTGGATACTTC CASSDRDRGGGYF